Shown below are 32 T cell receptor beta chains from a single sample sequenced in a study of CD8+ T cells in alopecia areata. This sample's treatment: oral pan-JAK inhibitor, 5-10 mg twice daily. Following extraction, RNA underwent reverse transcription to cDNA, which served as the sequencing template. The table came from immunoSEQ multiplex PCR; TCRdb's copy has only in-frame clones and leaves some out. The sample yields under 200,000 clones, under 70% seen once. The source was CD4+ T cells sorted from blood, collected at week 4, from a patient treated with tofacitinib. The receptors originated from a human donor with alopecia areata.

The chain has TRBV4-2 and TRBJ1-6; 8 positions match TRBD1. This CDR3 is 18 amino acids long. CDR1 LGHNA and CDR2 YNFKEQ come from the germline V gene. Trimming removed 0 bases from V and 7 bases from J; junction bases left unmatched: 11. The CDR3 sequence is CASSQENAWDRTNSPLHF. For the CDR3, the DNA is TGTGCCAGCAGCCAAGAAAACGCCTGGGACAGGACGAATTCACCCCTCCACTTT.

This chain joins TRBV5-1 and TRBJ2-1, with 13 positions matching TRBD2. CDR3 size: 18 residues. V gave up 2 bases and J gave up 1 base; unmatched junction bases: 6. The V gene's germline CDR1 is SGHRS and CDR2 YFSETQ. In nucleotides, the CDR3 is TGCGCCAGCAGCTTACTAGCGGGGGGGCTACAATCCTACAATGAGCAGTTCTTC. Its protein product is CASSLLAGGLQSYNEQFF. Drawing the rest from reference TRBV5-1 and TRBJ2-1, the complete variable domain is KAGVTQTPRYLIKTRGQQVTLSCSPISGHRSVSWYQQTPGQGLQFLFEYFSETQRNKGNFPGRFSGRQFSNSRSEMNVSTLELGDSALYLCASSLLAGGLQSYNEQFFGPGTRLTVL.

The rearrangement links TRBV30 to TRBJ1-1; D not resolved. Deletions cut 5 bases from V and 1 base from J, with 11 bases between. The CDR3 contains 13 residues. The germline CDR1 and CDR2 sequences are GTSNPN and SVGIG (reference sequence). As DNA, the CDR3 is TGTGCCTGGGCCGGACGTAGGAACACTGAAGCTTTCTTT. Translated: CAWAGRRNTEAFF.

The chain joins TRBV30 to TRBJ1-2, with D perhaps TRBD1 (5 bases). Looked up from germline, CDR1 is GTSNPN and CDR2 is SVGIG (reference sequence). Trimming removed 5 bases from V and 7 bases from J, with 14 bases in between. CDR3 size: 12 residues. CDR3 sequence: CAWDREYSGYTF. DNA of the CDR3: TGTGCCTGGGACAGAGAATACAGTGGCTACACCTTC.

J is TRBJ2-1 and V is TRBV2, with 9 bases lining up with TRBD2. Per the germline V gene, CDR1 is SNHLY and CDR2 is FYNNEI. V was clipped by 7 bases and J by 8 bases; unmatched bases: 9. The CDR3 covers 14 residues. The DNA for the CDR3 is TGTGCCAGCACGGGGGGACTAGCAAGCCATGAGCAGTTCTTC. This encodes CASTGGLASHEQFF.

This clone was seen only a few times. The rearrangement uses TRBV6-5 and TRBJ1-1; maybe TRBD1 (5 bases). V was pared by 0 bases and J by 9 bases, with 17 bases between. CDR3 length: 15 residues. Germline values: CDR1 MNHEY, CDR2 SVGAGI. The CDR3 nucleotides are TGTGCCAGCAGTTACTCGAGGCAGGGAGCGACTAAAGCTTTCTTT. Protein: CASSYSRQGATKAFF.

J is TRBJ1-2 and V is TRBV30; 7 bases are shared with TRBD1. The CDR3 contains 12 residues. Germline-derived CDR1 and CDR2 are GTSNPN and SVGIG (reference sequence). The V gene end was trimmed by 5 bases and the J gene end by 2 bases; junction bases not matched to a gene: 2. The CDR3 DNA is TGTGCCTGGGAACAGGGGAACTATGGCTACACCTTC. Its protein product is CAWEQGNYGYTF. Supplemented by reference TRBV30 and TRBJ1-2, the full variable domain reads SQTIHQWPATLVQPVGSPLSLECTVEGTSNPNLYWYRQAAGRGLQLLFYSVGIGQISSEVPQNLSASRPQDRQFILSSKKLLLSDSGFYLCAWEQGNYGYTFGSGTRLTVV.

V and J are TRBV2 and TRBJ1-1; possibly TRBD1 for D (6 bases). The CDR3 extends over 13 amino acids. Germline V gene lookup returns CDR1 SNHLY and CDR2 FYNNEI. The V gene lost 11 bases and the J gene lost 0 bases, with 13 bases spanning the gap. The CDR3 region has the DNA TGTGCCGGGGTTGGACAGTTGAACACTGAAGCTTTCTTT. Encoded protein: CAGVGQLNTEAFF. The full variable domain, in which reference TRBV2 and TRBJ1-1 provide the parts outside the CDR3, is EPEVTQTPSHQVTQMGQEVILRCVPISNHLYFYWYRQILGQKVEFLVSFYNNEISEKSEIFDDQFSVERPDGSNFTLKIRSTKLEDSAMYFCAGVGQLNTEAFFGQGTRLTVV.

The chain employs TRBV29-1 and TRBJ1-2; no definite D call. This CDR3 has 13 amino acids. CDR1 and CDR2 from the germline V gene are SQVTM and ANQGSEA. V was shortened by 7 bases and J by 2 bases, with 14 bases between the two germline ends. Here the CDR3 DNA reads TGCAGCGCAAGAGACACGATAAACTATGGCTACACCTTC. It is translated as CSARDTINYGYTF.

The chain couples TRBV5-1 to TRBJ2-6; D may be TRBD1 (5 bases). Trimming took 4 bases from V and 0 from J, leaving 11 bases between them. The CDR3 spans 16 residues. Germline V gives CDR1 SGHRS, CDR2 YFSETQ. DNA for the CDR3: TGCGCCAGCAGCCGCCGCCAGGGCTCTGGGGCCAACGTCCTGACTTTC. This encodes CASSRRQGSGANVLTF.

The rearrangement joins TRBV4-1 to TRBJ2-7; D might be TRBD1 (6 bases). There are 17 residues in the CDR3. Trimming took off 0 bases at V and 0 bases at J, with 15 bases between the two ends. Per germline, CDR1 MGHRA and CDR2 YSYEKL. The CDR3, as DNA: TGCGCCAGCAGCCAAGATCGAGGGGACACCAGCTCCTACGAGCAGTACTTC. The encoded protein is CASSQDRGDTSSYEQYF.

The genes are TRBV30 and TRBJ1-1, with a tentative D call TRBD1 (5 bases). The germline V gene has CDR1 GTSNPN and CDR2 SVGIG (reference sequence). V was clipped by 4 bases and J by 3 bases, with 9 bases between them. The length of the CDR3 is 12 residues. The DNA of the CDR3 is TGTGCCTGGACTGTCAGGGACACTGAAGCTTTCTTT. Its translation: CAWTVRDTEAFF.

A word on this clone: Other DNA sequences within the sample encode an identical CDR3. The CDR3 nucleotides read TGTGCCAGCAGCTTTAGTCAAGAGACCCAGTACTTC. Translating it yields CASSFSQETQYF. The V call is TRBV7-2, the J call TRBJ2-5; D remains unclear. This CDR3 comprises 12 residues. V lost 3 bases and J 2 bases, leaving 4 bases between the germline ends. Germline CDR1 SGHTA, CDR2 FQGNSA.

The chain is built from TRBV7-8 and TRBJ2-6, with D possibly being TRBD1 (6 bases). Germline assignment: CDR1 SGHVS and CDR2 FQNEAQ. This CDR3 is 18 amino acids long. V was cut by 4 bases and J by 2 bases, with 18 bases left in between. As DNA, the CDR3 is TGTGCCAGCAGCTCCACTCTTTACAGGGAAGCTGGGGCCAACGTCCTGACTTTC. Translating gives CASSSTLYREAGANVLTF.

The chain is built from TRBV11-2 and TRBJ1-6; D is unclear. Germline assignment: CDR1 SGHAT and CDR2 FQNNGV. The CDR3 is 18 residues long. V shed 4 bases and J shed 10 bases, with 26 bases lying between them. CDR3 loop: CASSSVPVVGGIGSPLHF. The CDR3 DNA sequence: TGTGCCAGCAGCTCCGTGCCGGTGGTGGGAGGGATAGGCTCACCCCTCCACTTT. Based on the CDR3 plus reference TRBV11-2 and TRBJ1-6, the full variable domain is EAGVAQSPRYKIIEKRQSVAFWCNPISGHATLYWYQQILGQGPKLLIQFQNNGVVDDSQLPKDRFSAERLKGVDSTLKIQPAKLEDSAVYLCASSSVPVVGGIGSPLHFGNGTRLTVT.

The J gene is TRBJ1-4, the V gene TRBV30; D gene uncertain. Germline V CDR1 and CDR2: GTSNPN, SVGIG (reference sequence). Trimming took 1 base from V and 12 from J, leaving 12 bases between them. The CDR3 totals 12 residues. The CDR3 region has the DNA TGTGCCTGGAGTGGTCTAAAAGCTGAACTGTTTTTT. Translation: CAWSGLKAELFF.

This rearrangement joins TRBV30 to TRBJ1-3; perhaps TRBD1 as D (5 bases). V lost 1 base and J lost 5, with 9 bases in between. This CDR3 contains 13 residues. Per the germline V gene, CDR1 is GTSNPN and CDR2 is SVGIG (reference sequence). The CDR3 sequence: CAWSEGPRNTIYF. CDR3 DNA sequence: TGTGCCTGGAGTGAGGGACCCCGAAACACCATATATTTT.

This clone was observed a single time. The chain couples TRBV7-9 to TRBJ2-3; D is uncertain. Germline values: CDR1 SEHNR, CDR2 FQNEAQ (reference sequence). The CDR3 runs 12 residues. V was cut by 7 bases and J by 0 bases, with 5 bases left in between. The chain's CDR3 is CASMVSTDTQYF. DNA for the CDR3: TGTGCCAGCATGGTGAGCACAGATACGCAGTATTTT.

The gene calls are TRBV11-3 and TRBJ2-1, with D perhaps matching TRBD1 (5 bases). Trimming removed 5 bases from V and 3 bases from J, with 8 bases in between. Germline CDR1 is SGHNT and CDR2 is YENEEA. The CDR3 totals 13 residues. The CDR3 bases are TGTGCCAGCAGCGAGCAGGGCTACAATGAGCAGTTCTTC. This translates into CASSEQGYNEQFF.

J is TRBJ1-1 and V is TRBV5-1; D uncertain. V was pared by 0 bases and J by 6 bases, with 21 bases between. Germline loops: CDR1 SGHRS, CDR2 YFSETQ. The CDR3 contains 17 residues. The CDR3 nucleotides are TGCGCCAGCAGCTTGGGGCGCCAGGTAACACCTCGCGCTGAAGCTTTCTTT. Protein product: CASSLGRQVTPRAEAFF.

This chain joins TRBV9 and TRBJ2-3; D remains unclear. CDR1 and CDR2 (germline): SGDLS, YYNGEE. There are 13 residues in the CDR3. V lost 1 base and J lost 3, with 6 bases in between. CDR3 residues: CASSVLRTDTQYF. For the CDR3, the DNA is TGTGCCAGCAGCGTACTACGGACAGATACGCAGTATTTT.

This chain joins TRBV25-1 and TRBJ2-5, with no clear D. This CDR3 is 14 amino acids long. Germline assignment: CDR1 MGHDK and CDR2 SYGVNS. V lost 2 bases and J 3 bases, leaving 10 bases between the germline ends. The CDR3, as DNA: TGTGCCAGCAGTGAAGTGGACGCCGAAGAGACCCAGTACTTC. Translated: CASSEVDAEETQYF.

The chain links TRBV14 to TRBJ2-1; 10 bases agree with TRBD2. CDR1 is SGHDN, CDR2 FVKESK, per germline. This CDR3 is 15 amino acids long. V dropped 2 bases and J dropped 4; count of bases not matched to a gene: 2. The CDR3 here is CASSQKRGGYNEQFF. CDR3 bases: TGTGCCAGCAGCCAAAAGCGGGGGGGTTACAATGAGCAGTTCTTC.

The J gene is TRBJ2-3, the V gene TRBV7-2; TRBD1 agrees at 8 bases. The CDR3 has 13 amino acids. Losses at the gene ends were 5 bases for V and 4 bases for J; bases not matched to a gene: 2. CDR1 and CDR2 from the germline V gene are SGHTA and FQGNSA. Here the CDR3 reads CASSDRGPDTQYF. CDR3 nucleotide sequence: TGTGCCAGCAGCGACAGGGGCCCAGATACGCAGTATTTT.

The chain recombines TRBV4-1 with TRBJ2-2; D is possibly TRBD1 (6 bases). The V end lost 0 bases, the J end lost 5 bases, and 10 bases lay between the germline ends. CDR1 is MGHRA, CDR2 YSYEKL, per germline. The CDR3 spans 15 residues. The CDR3 bases are TGCGCCAGCAGCCAAGAAGCAGGGGTTACCGGGGAGCTGTTTTTT. It specifies CASSQEAGVTGELFF.

In regard to this clone: Other DNA sequences in this specimen translate into the identical CDR3. The genes are TRBV30 and TRBJ2-2, with D uncertain. The CDR3 length is 13 residues. Germline V gene lookup returns CDR1 GTSNPN and CDR2 SVGIG (reference sequence). Trimming took off 0 bases at V and 6 bases at J, with 8 bases between the two ends. DNA of the CDR3: TGTGCCTGGAGTGTAGGCCTAGCCGGGGAGCTGTTTTTT. It encodes CAWSVGLAGELFF.

The chain combines TRBV6-5 with TRBJ2-5; no clear D. Trimming pared 7 bases from V and 0 bases from J, leaving 3 bases between. In germline, CDR1 is MNHEY, CDR2 SVGAGI. The CDR3 runs to 11 residues. CDR3 nucleotide sequence: TGTGCCAGCACCTACCAAGAGACCCAGTACTTC. The encoded protein is CASTYQETQYF.

CDR3 sequence reads: CASSPPDGTGGKDTQYF. The CDR3 DNA is TGCGCCAGCAGTCCCCCTGATGGGACAGGCGGGAAAGATACGCAGTATTTT. The rearrangement uses TRBV23-1 and TRBJ2-3, with TRBD1 identical over 8 bases. Being an ORF, TRBV23-1 has a function that is uncertain. J was trimmed by 5 bases and V by 4 bases; bases with no gene match: 14. CDR3 size: 17 residues.

The chain couples TRBV30 to TRBJ1-5, with a tentative D call TRBD1 (5 bases). The ends were cut back, 0 bases at V and 5 bases at J, with 8 bases in the middle. There are 13 residues in the CDR3. Per germline, CDR1 GTSNPN and CDR2 SVGIG (reference sequence). The chain's CDR3 is CAWSVTEDQPQHF. The CDR3 DNA reads TGTGCCTGGAGTGTGACAGAAGATCAGCCCCAGCATTTT.

The CDR3 protein is CAWSPPRQGGIWDYGYTF. CDR3 DNA sequence: TGTGCCTGGAGTCCTCCGAGACAGGGAGGAATCTGGGACTATGGCTACACCTTC. V is TRBV30 and J is TRBJ1-2, with 7 positions matching TRBD1. Trimming took 2 bases from V and 3 from J; bases not matched to a gene: 18. There are 18 residues in the CDR3. Per germline, CDR1 GTSNPN and CDR2 SVGIG (reference sequence). The variable domain in full, with the rest retrieved from reference TRBV30 and TRBJ1-2, is SQTIHQWPATLVQPVGSPLSLECTVEGTSNPNLYWYRQAAGRGLQLLFYSVGIGQISSEVPQNLSASRPQDRQFILSSKKLLLSDSGFYLCAWSPPRQGGIWDYGYTFGSGTRLTVV.

The V gene is TRBV29-1, the J gene TRBJ1-5; 9 bases match TRBD1. This CDR3 comprises 14 residues. In germline, CDR1 is SQVTM, CDR2 ANQGSEA. The junction had 3 bases not matched to a gene; V was cut back by 6 bases and J by 0 bases. In DNA, the CDR3 is TGCAGCGTCTGGACAGGGGTTAGCAATCAGCCCCAGCATTTT. This gives the protein CSVWTGVSNQPQHF.

The chain uses TRBV30 and TRBJ1-5, with 8 bases identical to TRBD1. The V gene's germline CDR1 is GTSNPN and CDR2 SVGIG (reference sequence). The CDR3 extends over 16 amino acids. V was clipped by 3 bases and J by 2 bases; unmatched bases: 9. The CDR3 reads CAWSYGQGVGNQPQHF. CDR3 in DNA: TGTGCCTGGAGCTACGGACAGGGAGTCGGCAATCAGCCCCAGCATTTT.